Listed below are T cell receptor beta chains from one sample, sequenced in a study of post-analysis software for immune sequencing data. TCRdb fed the PCR reads into MiXCR, producing one record per CDR3 protein. This repertoire shows roughly 170,000 distinct CDR3 sequences, 30% found once; its top ten account for around 1.5%. The sample was blood. These receptors were collected from a girl under 18 with multiple sclerosis. Each CDR3 is given without its conserved first and last residue.

J gene,V gene,CDR3 protein
TRBJ2-7,TRBV4-1,ASSREGGTGMTGTYEQY
TRBJ1-1,TRBV27,ASSLGAGTEAF
TRBJ2-5,TRBV9,ASSGKAGVQNEQY
TRBJ1-5,TRBV5-8,ASTLEGNSNQPQH
TRBJ1-4,TRBV12-3/TRBV12-4,ASSSRDGNEKLF
TRBJ1-3,TRBV3-1,ASSDRLDSGNTIY
TRBJ2-2,TRBV7-2,ASSLMIQGGGELF
TRBJ2-7,TRBV5-1,ASSLTSSELYEQY
TRBJ2-1,TRBV20-1,SARDDKASFEQF
TRBJ2-7,TRBV2,ASTPGQSGRGYEQY
TRBJ2-5,TRBV7-2,ASSLALSGQEAQY
TRBJ2-3,TRBV7-2,ASSLPWNTQY
TRBJ1-1,TRBV6-5,ASSYFRSGFEGAEAF
TRBJ2-1,TRBV5-1,ASTGYANEQF
TRBJ2-1,TRBV7-2,ASSLVLFEQF
TRBJ2-7,TRBV7-9,ASSLGLETSGYYEQY
TRBJ2-1,TRBV7-2,ASSLADGRLYNEQF
TRBJ1-1,TRBV12-3/TRBV12-4,ATAGEYTEAF
TRBJ1-4,TRBV5-1,ASSFNDRPTPEKLF
TRBJ2-1,TRBV10-3,AIGGGSSYNEQF
TRBJ2-3,TRBV24-1,ATAPKGARDTQY
TRBJ1-1,TRBV5-1,ASSLAFSGKKKTEAF
TRBJ2-7,TRBV6-6,ASSYSRRDASYEQY
TRBJ2-7,TRBV9,ASSEGQRFSYEQY